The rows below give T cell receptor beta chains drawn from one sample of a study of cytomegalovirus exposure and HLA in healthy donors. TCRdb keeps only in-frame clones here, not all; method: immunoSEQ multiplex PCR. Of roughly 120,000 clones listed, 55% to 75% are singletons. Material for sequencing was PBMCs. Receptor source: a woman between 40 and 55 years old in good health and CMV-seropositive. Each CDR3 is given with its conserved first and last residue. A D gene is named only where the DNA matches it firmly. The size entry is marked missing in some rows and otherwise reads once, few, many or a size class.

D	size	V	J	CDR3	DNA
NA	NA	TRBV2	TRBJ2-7	CASSVPPTGLYEQYF	TGTGCCAGCAGTGTCCCTCCGACAGGCCTCTACGAGCAGTACTTC
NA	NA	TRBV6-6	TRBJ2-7	CASSYSTGNEQYF	TGTGCCAGCAGTTACTCGACGGGAAACGAGCAGTACTTC
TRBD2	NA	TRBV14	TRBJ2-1	CASSQDYGTRNSWKSYNEQFF	TGTGCCAGCAGCCAAGATTACGGGACTAGAAATTCTTGGAAGTCCTACAATGAGCAGTTCTTC
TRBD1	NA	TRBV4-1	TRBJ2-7	CASSQGIVRGRNYEQYF	TGCGCCAGCAGCCAAGGGATCGTGAGGGGGCGAAACTACGAGCAGTACTTC
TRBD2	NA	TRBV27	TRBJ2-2	CASRSGLAGVLGELFF	TGTGCCAGCCGCAGTGGTCTAGCGGGAGTGTTGGGGGAGCTGTTTTTT
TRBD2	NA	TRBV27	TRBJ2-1	CASSIPAGGKAFF	TGTGCCAGCAGCATCCCGGCGGGAGGGAAGGCTTTCTTC
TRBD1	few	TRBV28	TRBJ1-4	CASSSTGLVANEKLFF	TGTGCCAGCAGTTCGACAGGGTTGGTGGCTAATGAAAAACTGTTTTTT
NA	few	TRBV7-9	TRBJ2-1	CASSARDSGSYKNEQFF	TGTGCCAGCAGCGCGCGGGACAGCGGGTCGTATAAGAATGAGCAGTTCTTC
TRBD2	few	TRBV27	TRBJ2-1	CASSTFPTSGSGYNEQFF	TGTGCCAGCAGTACCTTCCCGACTAGCGGGAGTGGATACAATGAGCAGTTCTTC
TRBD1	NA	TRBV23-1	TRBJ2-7	CASIGWLRTGKAYEQYF	TGCGCCAGCATTGGCTGGCTTCGGACAGGGAAGGCGTACGAGCAGTACTTC
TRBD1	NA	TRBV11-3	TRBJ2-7	CASSLLGTGDYEQYF	TGTGCCAGCAGCTTATTGGGGACAGGAGATTACGAGCAGTACTTC
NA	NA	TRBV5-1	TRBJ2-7	CASSSAGNSYEQYF	TGCGCCAGCAGCTCGGCCGGGAACTCCTACGAGCAGTACTTC
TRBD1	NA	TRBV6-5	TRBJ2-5	CASSLTGGVETQYF	TGTGCCAGCAGTCTGACAGGGGGAGTGGAGACCCAGTACTTC
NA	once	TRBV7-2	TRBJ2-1	CASSLGAGSLGNEQFF	TGTGCCAGCAGCTTGGGGGCAGGGAGTTTGGGCAATGAGCAGTTCTTC
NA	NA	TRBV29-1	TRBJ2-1	CSVEEKGVWSNEQFF	TGCAGCGTTGAAGAAAAGGGGGTGTGGAGCAATGAGCAGTTCTTC
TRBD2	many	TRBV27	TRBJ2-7	CASTLRGGTYEQYF	TGTGCCAGCACCCTACGGGGGGGGACCTACGAGCAGTACTTC
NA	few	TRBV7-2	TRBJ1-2	CASSSQGQSNYGYTF	TGTGCCAGCAGCTCCCAAGGACAGAGCAACTATGGCTACACCTTC
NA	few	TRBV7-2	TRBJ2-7	CASSPGRGRAYEQYF	TGTGCCAGCAGCCCAGGTAGGGGGAGGGCCTACGAGCAGTACTTC
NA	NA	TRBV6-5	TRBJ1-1	CASSSTTDTEAFF	TGTGCCAGCAGTTCCACGACAGATACTGAAGCTTTCTTT
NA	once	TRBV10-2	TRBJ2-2	CARREREPGELFF	TGCGCCAGACGGGAGAGGGAGCCCGGGGAGCTGTTTTTT